The TCR beta chain under discussion was sequenced for a study of CD8+CD57+ T cells in acquired aplastic anemia. Patients who underwent sequencing had shown CD8+CD57+ cell expansion by flow cytometry. With no exception, the patients had severe acquired aplastic anemia. It was genomic DNA that served as the template for profiling TCR beta VDJ and CDR3. TCRdb ran MiXCR on the reads and lists one entry per CDR3 protein. This table holds 150,000 to 200,000 distinct CDR3 sequences, more than 45% found once. This receptor was taken from a human donor with aplastic anemia. Sequencing was done on a sample of sorted CD4+, CD8+, or CD8+CD57+ T cells (not recorded which) from PBMCs.

The CDR3 is CASRRAGTDTQYF. Here the CDR3 DNA reads TGCGCCAGCAGAAGAGCCGGCACAGATACGCAGTATTTT. The genes are TRBV10-2 and TRBJ2-3; the D is unclear. Germline-derived CDR1 and CDR2 are WSHSY and SAAADI. Trimming removed 6 bases at V and 1 base at J, with 8 bases between. The CDR3 extends over 13 amino acids.